Described below is a single T cell receptor (beta chain) sequence and its context. This sample was taken from a study of CD8+ T cells in alopecia areata. Described treatment: oral pan-JAK inhibitor, 5-10 mg twice daily. Sequencing relied on a cDNA template that was reverse transcribed from extracted RNA. Assay used: immunoSEQ multiplex PCR; TCRdb lists only in-frame clones, some missing. The sample yields about 64,000 clones, just over 45% seen once. This specimen consisted of CD8+ T cells sorted from blood, obtained at approximately week 36, from a patient treated with tofacitinib. This sequence was found in a human donor with alopecia areata.

The DNA of the CDR3 is TGCAGCGTTGAAGGTAGCACCACCAGCTCCTACAATGAGCAGTTCTTC. It specifies CSVEGSTTSSYNEQFF. The chain is built from TRBV29-1 and TRBJ2-1; D not resolved. CDR3 size: 16 residues. The V and J ends lost 1 base and 0 bases respectively, with 13 bases between them. Germline-derived CDR1 and CDR2 are SQVTM and ANQGSEA.